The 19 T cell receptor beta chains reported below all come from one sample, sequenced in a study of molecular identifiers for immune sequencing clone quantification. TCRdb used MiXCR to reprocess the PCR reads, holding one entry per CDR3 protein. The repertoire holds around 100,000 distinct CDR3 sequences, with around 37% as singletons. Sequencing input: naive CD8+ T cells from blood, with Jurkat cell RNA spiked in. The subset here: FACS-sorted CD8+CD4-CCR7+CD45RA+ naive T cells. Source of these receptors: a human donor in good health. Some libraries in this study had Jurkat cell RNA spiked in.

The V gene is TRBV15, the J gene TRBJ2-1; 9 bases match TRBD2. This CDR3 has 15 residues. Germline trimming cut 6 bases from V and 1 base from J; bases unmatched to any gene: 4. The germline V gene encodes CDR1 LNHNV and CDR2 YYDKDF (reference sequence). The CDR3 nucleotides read TGTGCCACCAGTCCGAGCGGGAGGTCCTACAATGAGCAGTTCTTC. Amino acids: CATSPSGRSYNEQFF. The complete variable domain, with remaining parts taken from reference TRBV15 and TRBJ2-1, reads DAMVIQNPRYQVTQFGKPVTLSCSQTLNHNVMYWYQQKSSQAPKLLFHYYDKDFNNEADTPDNFQSRRPNTSFCFLDIRSPGLGDTAMYLCATSPSGRSYNEQFFGPGTRLTVL.

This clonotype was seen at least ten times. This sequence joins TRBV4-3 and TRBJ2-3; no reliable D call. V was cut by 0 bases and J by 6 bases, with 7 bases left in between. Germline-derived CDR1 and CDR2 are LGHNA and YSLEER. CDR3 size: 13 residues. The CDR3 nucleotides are TGCGCCAGCAGCCAAGAGCTTGCGGATACGCAGTATTTT. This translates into CASSQELADTQYF.

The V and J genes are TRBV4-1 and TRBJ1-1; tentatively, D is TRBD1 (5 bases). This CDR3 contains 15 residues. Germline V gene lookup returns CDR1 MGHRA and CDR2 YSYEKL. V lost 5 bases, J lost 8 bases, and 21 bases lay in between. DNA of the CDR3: TGCGCCAGCAGCTCCCACTCCGGGACGCGGATCGAAGCTTTCTTT. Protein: CASSSHSGTRIEAFF.

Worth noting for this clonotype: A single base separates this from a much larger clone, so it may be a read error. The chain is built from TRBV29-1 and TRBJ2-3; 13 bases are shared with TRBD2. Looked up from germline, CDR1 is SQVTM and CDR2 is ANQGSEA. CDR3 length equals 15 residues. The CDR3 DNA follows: TGCGGCGTTGAAACTAGCGGGAGGGCCTTAGATACGCAGTATTTT. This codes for CGVETSGRALDTQYF.

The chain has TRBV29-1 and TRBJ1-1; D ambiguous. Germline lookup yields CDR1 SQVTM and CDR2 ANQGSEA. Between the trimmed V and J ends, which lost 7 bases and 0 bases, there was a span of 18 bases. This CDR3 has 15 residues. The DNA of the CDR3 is TGCAGCGCCCCACGTAGAGCGGGTTTGAACACTGAAGCTTTCTTT. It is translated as CSAPRRAGLNTEAFF.

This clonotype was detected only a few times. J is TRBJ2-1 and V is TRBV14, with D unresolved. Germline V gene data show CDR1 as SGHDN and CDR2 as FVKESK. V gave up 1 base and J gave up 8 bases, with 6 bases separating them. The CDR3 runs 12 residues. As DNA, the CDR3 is TGTGCCAGCAGCCAAGGCGACTATGAGCAGTTCTTC. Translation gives CASSQGDYEQFF.

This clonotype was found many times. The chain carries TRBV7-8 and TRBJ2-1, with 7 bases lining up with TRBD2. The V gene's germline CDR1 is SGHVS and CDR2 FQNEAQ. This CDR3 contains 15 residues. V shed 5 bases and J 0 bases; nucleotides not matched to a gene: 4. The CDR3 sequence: CASSPRTSSYNEQFF. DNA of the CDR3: TGTGCCAGCAGCCCGCGGACTAGCTCCTACAATGAGCAGTTCTTC.

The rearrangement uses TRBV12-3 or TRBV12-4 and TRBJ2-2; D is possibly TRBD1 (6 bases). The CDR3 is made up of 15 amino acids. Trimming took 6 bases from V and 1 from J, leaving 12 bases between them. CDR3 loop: CASSALQGNTGELFF. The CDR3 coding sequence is TGTGCCAGCAGCGCCTTACAGGGGAACACCGGGGAGCTGTTTTTT.

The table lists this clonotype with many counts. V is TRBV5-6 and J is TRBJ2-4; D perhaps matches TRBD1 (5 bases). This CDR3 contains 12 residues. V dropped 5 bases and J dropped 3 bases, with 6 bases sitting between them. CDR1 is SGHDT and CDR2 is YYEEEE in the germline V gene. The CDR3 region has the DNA TGTGCCAGCAGTGGACACAAAAACATTCAGTACTTC. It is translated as CASSGHKNIQYF.

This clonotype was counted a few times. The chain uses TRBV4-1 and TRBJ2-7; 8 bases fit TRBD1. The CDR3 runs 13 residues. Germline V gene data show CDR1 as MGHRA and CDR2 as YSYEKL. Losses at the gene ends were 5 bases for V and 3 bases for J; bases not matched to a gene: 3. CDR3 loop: CASSWDRYYEQYF. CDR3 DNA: TGCGCCAGCAGCTGGGACAGGTACTACGAGCAGTACTTC.

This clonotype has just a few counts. The CDR3 nucleotides read TGCAGTGCTAGACCGGACCGCTCTGGAAACACCATATATTTT. This encodes CSARPDRSGNTIYF. The chain is built from TRBV20-1 and TRBJ1-3, with no clear D. The V gene lost 2 bases and the J gene lost 0 bases, with 8 bases spanning the gap. The germline gives CDR1 DFQATT, CDR2 SNEGSKA (reference sequence). The CDR3 sequence is 14 residues long.

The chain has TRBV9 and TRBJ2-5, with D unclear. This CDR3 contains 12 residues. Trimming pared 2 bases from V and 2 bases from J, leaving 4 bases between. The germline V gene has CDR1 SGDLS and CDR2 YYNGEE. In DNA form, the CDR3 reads TGTGCCAGCAGCGTGGGGCAAGAGACCCAGTACTTC. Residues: CASSVGQETQYF.

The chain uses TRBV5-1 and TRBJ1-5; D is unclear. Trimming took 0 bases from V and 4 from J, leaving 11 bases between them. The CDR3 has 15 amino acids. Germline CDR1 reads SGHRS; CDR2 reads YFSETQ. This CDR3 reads CASSLGHGINQPQHF. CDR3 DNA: TGCGCCAGCAGCTTGGGACATGGGATAAATCAGCCCCAGCATTTT.

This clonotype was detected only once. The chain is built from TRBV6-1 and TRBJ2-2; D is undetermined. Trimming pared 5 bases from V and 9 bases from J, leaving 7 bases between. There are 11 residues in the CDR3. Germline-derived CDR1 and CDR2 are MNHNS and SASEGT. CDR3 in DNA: TGTGCCAGCAGTTCGTCCTGGGAGCTGTTTTTT. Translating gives CASSSSWELFF.

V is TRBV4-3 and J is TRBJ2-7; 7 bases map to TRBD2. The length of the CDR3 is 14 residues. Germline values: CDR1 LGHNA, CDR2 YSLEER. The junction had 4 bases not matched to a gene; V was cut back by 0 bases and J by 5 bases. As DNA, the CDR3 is TGCGCCAGCAGCCAAGATGGGGCGGGGGACGAGCAGTACTTC. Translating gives CASSQDGAGDEQYF.

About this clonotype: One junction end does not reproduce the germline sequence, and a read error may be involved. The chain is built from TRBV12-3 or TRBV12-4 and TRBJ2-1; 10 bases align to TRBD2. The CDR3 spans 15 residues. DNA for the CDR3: TGTGCCAGCAGTAATGGACTAGCGGAGTACAATGAGCAGGTCTTC. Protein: CASSNGLAEYNEQVF.

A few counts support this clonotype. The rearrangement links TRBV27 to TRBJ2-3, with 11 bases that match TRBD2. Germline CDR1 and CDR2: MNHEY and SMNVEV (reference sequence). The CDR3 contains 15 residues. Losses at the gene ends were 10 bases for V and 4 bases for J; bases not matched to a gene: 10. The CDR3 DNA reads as TGTGCCACCACGACTAGCGGGAACGGGGCAGATACGCAGTATTTT. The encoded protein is CATTTSGNGADTQYF.

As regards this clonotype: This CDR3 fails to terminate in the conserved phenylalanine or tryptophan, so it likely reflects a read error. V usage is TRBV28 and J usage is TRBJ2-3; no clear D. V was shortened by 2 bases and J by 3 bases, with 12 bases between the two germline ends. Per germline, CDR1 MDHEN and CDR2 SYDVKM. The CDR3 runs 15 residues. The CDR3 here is CASSLREFETDTQYC. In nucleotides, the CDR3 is TGTGCCAGCAGTTTAAGAGAATTCGAAACAGATACGCAGTATTGT.

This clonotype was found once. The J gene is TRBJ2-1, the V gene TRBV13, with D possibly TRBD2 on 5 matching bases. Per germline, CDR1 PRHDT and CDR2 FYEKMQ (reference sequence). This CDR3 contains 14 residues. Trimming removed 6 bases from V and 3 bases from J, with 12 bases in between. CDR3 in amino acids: CASSEADGYNEQFF. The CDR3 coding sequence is TGTGCCAGCAGTGAAGCGGACGGCTACAATGAGCAGTTCTTC.